What follows describes a single TCR beta chain. What it binds is unknown. A fixed DNA input of about 320 ng was used per bulk PBMC sample. The protocol was immunoSEQ multiplex PCR, while the TCRdb copy is restricted to in-frame clones and leaves out a portion. The repertoire holds more than 10,000 clones, with roughly 86% as singletons. Noted time point: pre-treatment baseline. At 12 weeks after first infusion, RECIST 1.1 defined response for most patients. The data were taken from a study of blood T cell dynamics during melanoma immunotherapy. For the study at large: Patients with metastatic melanoma got pembrolizumab or nivolumab-ipilimumab as first-line care.

The V end was cut by 6 bases, the J end by 4 bases, with 12 bases between. Germline CDR1 SGHVS, CDR2 FQNEAQ. The CDR3 has 13 residues. The study, taken as a whole, reports: Unlike progressors, later disease-control patients had W3 repertoires gaining clonality or diversity.

The source was blood, collected from a patient treated with checkpoint blockade. This TCR was sampled from a human donor with melanoma. This chain joins TRBV7-8 and TRBJ2-5; tentatively, D is TRBD1 or TRBD2 (7 bases each). CDR3 nucleotide sequence: TGTGCCAGCAGGGGGAGGGGGCGAGAGACCCAGTACTTC. Its translation: CASRGRGRETQYF.